This T cell receptor beta chain was captured by sequencing in a study of OX40 agonist ivuxolimab in advanced cancers. Whole-study results and caveats: In a subset of nonresponders, normalized T-cell clonal expansion was also low.

The table came from immunoSEQ multiplex PCR; TCRdb's copy has only in-frame clones and leaves some out. Seen here are about 95,000 clones, over 75% observed once, and the top ten hold approximately 4.2%. The V gene end was trimmed by 2 bases and the J gene end by 5 bases; junction bases not matched to a gene: 8. Germline V gene lookup returns CDR1 MDHEN and CDR2 SYDVKM. This CDR3 has 15 amino acids. To note about this clone: What it recognizes is unknown.

This TCR derives from an adult with an advanced solid tumor such as melanoma, head and neck, liver or kidney cancer. The chain combines TRBV28 with TRBJ2-7, with 8 bases aligning to TRBD2. This specimen was CD4+ or CD8+ T cells sorted from blood, taken in a trial of the OX40 agonist ivuxolimab. CDR3 nucleotides: TGTGCCAGCAGTTTAGGTGCGGGAGGATATAACGAGCAGTACTTC. This encodes CASSLGAGGYNEQYF.